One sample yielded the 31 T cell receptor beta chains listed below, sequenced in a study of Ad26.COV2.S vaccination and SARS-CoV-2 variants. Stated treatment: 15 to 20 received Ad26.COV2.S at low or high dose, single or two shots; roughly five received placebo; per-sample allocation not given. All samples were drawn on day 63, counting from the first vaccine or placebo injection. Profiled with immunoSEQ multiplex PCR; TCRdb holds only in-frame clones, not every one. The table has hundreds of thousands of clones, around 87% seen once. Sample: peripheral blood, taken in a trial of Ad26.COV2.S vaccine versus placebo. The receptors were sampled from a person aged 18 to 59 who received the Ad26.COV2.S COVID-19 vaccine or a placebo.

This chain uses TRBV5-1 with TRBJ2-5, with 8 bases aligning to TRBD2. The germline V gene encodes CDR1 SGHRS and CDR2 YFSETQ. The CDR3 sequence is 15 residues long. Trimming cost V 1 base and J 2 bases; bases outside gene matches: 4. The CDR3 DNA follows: TGCGCCAGCAGCTTGTTTAGCGGGGTACAAGAGACCCAGTACTTC. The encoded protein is CASSLFSGVQETQYF.

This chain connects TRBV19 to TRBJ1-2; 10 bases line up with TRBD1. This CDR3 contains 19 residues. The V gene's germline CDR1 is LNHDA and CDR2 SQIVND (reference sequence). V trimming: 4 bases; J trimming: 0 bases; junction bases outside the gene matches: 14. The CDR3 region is CASSTTGTGVPTANYGYTF. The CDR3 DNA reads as TGTGCCAGTAGTACAACCGGGACAGGGGTACCCACAGCTAACTATGGCTACACCTTC.

As DNA, the CDR3 is TGCAGCGTTCGGACAGGGGGCGACTATGGCTACACCTTC. Its translation: CSVRTGGDYGYTF. V gene TRBV29-1 combines with J gene TRBJ1-2; TRBD1 matches at 11 bases. This CDR3 comprises 13 residues. Germline lookup yields CDR1 SQVTM and CDR2 ANQGSEA. The V segment lost 5 bases and the J segment 3 bases; nucleotides outside the gene matches: 2.

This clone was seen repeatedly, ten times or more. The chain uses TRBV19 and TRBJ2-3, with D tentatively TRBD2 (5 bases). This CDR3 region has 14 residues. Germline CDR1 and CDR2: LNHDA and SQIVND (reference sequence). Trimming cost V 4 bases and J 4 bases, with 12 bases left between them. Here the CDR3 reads CASSTDLRADTQYF. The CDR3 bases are TGTGCCAGTAGTACGGACTTGCGTGCAGATACGCAGTATTTT.

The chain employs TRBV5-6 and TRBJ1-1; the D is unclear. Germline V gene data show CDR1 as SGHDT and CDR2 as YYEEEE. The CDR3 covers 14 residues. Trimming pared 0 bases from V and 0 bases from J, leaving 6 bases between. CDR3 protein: CASSLEGMNTEAFF. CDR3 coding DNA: TGTGCCAGCAGCTTGGAAGGAATGAACACTGAAGCTTTCTTT.

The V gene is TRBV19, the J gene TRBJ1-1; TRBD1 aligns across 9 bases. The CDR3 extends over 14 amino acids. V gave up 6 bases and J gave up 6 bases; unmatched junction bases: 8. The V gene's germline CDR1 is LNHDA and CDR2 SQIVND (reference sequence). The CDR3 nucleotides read TGTGCCAGTAGCCTAGGGACAGGGTCGGCTGAAGCTTTCTTT. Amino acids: CASSLGTGSAEAFF.

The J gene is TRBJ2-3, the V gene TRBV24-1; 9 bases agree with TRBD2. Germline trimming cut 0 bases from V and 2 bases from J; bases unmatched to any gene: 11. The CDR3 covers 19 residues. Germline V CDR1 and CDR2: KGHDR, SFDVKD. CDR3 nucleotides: TGTGCCACCAGTGATTTGCAGGCGGCTAGCGGGACACACACAGATACGCAGTATTTT. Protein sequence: CATSDLQAASGTHTDTQYF.

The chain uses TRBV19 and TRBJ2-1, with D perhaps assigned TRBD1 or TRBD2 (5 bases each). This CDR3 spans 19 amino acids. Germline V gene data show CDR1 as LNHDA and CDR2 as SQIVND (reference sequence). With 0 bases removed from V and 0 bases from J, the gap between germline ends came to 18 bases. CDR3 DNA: TGTGCCAGTAGTATAGATTCCCCGGGTTCAGGGAGCTCCTACAATGAGCAGTTCTTC. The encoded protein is CASSIDSPGSGSSYNEQFF.

The CDR3 here is CASSFRQGTHNEQFF. The CDR3 bases are TGTGCCAGCAGCTTTCGACAGGGTACGCACAATGAGCAGTTCTTC. The chain couples TRBV7-9 to TRBJ2-1, with TRBD1 identical over 7 bases. The length of the CDR3 is 15 residues. Losses at the gene ends were 3 bases for V and 5 bases for J; bases not matched to a gene: 7. CDR1 is SEHNR, CDR2 FQNEAQ, per germline (reference sequence).

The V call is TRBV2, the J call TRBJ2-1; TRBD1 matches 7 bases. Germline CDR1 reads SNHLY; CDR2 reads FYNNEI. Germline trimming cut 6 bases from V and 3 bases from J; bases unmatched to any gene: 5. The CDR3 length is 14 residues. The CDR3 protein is CASRPRDSYNEQFF. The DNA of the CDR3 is TGTGCCAGCAGGCCCCGGGACAGCTACAATGAGCAGTTCTTC.

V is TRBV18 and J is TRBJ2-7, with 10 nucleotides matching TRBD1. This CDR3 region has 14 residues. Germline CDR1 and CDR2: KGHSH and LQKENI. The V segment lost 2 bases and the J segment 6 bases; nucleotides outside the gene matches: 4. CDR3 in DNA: TGTGCCAGCTCACCAGGGACAGGGGTTCGCGAGCAGTACTTC. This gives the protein CASSPGTGVREQYF. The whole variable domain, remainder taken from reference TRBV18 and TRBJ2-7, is NAGVMQNPRHLVRRRGQEARLRCSPMKGHSHVYWYRQLPEEGLKFMVYLQKENIIDESGMPKERFSAEFPKEGPSILRIQQVVRGDSAAYFCASSPGTGVREQYFGPGTRLTVT.

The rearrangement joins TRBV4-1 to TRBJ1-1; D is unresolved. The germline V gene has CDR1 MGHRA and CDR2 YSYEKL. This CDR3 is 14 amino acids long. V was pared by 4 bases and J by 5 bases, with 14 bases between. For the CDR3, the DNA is TGCGCCAGCAGCCGGACGGTCCGGGTAACTGAAGCTTTCTTT. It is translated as CASSRTVRVTEAFF.

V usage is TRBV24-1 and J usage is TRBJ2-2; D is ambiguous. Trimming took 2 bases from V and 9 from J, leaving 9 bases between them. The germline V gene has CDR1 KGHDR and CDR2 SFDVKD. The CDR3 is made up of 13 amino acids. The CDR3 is CATSDSGLRELFF. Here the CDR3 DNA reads TGTGCCACCAGTGATTCCGGTTTACGGGAGCTGTTTTTT.

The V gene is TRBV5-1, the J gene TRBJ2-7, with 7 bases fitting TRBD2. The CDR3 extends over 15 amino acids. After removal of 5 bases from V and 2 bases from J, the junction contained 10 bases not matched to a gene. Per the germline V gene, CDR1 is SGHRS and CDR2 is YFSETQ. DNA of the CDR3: TGCGCCAGCAGGGAAGGAGCCGGGGGGACCTACGAGCAGTACTTC. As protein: CASREGAGGTYEQYF.

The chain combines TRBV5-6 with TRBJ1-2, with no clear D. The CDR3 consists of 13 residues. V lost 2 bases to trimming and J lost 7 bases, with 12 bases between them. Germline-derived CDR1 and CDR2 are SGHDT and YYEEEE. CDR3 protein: CASSLDVGRGYTF. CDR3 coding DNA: TGTGCCAGCAGCTTAGATGTCGGACGTGGCTACACCTTC.

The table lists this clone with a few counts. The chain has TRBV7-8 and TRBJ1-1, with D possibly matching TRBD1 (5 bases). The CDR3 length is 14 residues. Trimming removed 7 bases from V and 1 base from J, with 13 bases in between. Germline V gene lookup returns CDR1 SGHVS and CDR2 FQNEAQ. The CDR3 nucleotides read TGTGCCAGCACCCGAGACGGGACGAACACTGAAGCTTTCTTT. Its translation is CASTRDGTNTEAFF. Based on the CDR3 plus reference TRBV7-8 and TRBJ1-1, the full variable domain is GAGVSQSPRYKVAKRGQDVALRCDPISGHVSLFWYQQALGQGPEFLTYFQNEAQLDKSGLPSDRFFAERPEGSVSTLKIQRTQQEDSAVYLCASTRDGTNTEAFFGQGTRLTVV.

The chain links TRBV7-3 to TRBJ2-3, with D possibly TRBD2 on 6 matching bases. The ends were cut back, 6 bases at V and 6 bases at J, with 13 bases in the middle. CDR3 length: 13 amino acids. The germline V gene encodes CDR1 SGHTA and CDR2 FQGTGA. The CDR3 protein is CASSPRGGDTQYF. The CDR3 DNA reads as TGTGCCAGCAGTCCCCGAGGAGGGGATACGCAGTATTTT.

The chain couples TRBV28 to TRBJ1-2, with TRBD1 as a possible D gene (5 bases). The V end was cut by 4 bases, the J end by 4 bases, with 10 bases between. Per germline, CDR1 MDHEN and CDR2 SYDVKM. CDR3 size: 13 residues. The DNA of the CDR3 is TGTGCCAGCAGTTCGGGGCCATCCTATGGCTACACCTTC. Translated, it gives CASSSGPSYGYTF.

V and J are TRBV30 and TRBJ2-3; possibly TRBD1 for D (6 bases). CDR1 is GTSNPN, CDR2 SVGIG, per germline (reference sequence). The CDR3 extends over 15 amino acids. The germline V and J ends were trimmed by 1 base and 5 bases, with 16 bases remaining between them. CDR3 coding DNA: TGTGCCTGGAGTGCAGGACAGTCTACCAGAGATACGCAGTATTTT. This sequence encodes CAWSAGQSTRDTQYF.

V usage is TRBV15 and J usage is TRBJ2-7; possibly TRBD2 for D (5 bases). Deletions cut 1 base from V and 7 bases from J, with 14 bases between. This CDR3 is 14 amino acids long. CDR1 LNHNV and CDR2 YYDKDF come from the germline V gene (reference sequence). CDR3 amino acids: CATSRGDTGGEQYF. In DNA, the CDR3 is TGTGCCACCAGCAGAGGAGACACTGGCGGGGAGCAGTACTTC.

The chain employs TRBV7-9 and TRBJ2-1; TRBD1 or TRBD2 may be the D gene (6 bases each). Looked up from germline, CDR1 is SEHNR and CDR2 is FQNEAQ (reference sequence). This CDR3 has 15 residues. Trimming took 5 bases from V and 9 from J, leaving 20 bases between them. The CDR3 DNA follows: TGTGCCAGCAGCGGGTCCGGGGGCCGTTGGAGTGAGCAGTTCTTC. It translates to CASSGSGGRWSEQFF.

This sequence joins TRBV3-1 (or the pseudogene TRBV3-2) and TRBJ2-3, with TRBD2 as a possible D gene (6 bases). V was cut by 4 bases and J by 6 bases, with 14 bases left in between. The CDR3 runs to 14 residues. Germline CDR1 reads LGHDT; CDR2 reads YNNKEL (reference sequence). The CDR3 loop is CASSRPGGPDTQYF. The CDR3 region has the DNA TGTGCCAGCAGCCGTCCCGGGGGACCCGATACGCAGTATTTT.

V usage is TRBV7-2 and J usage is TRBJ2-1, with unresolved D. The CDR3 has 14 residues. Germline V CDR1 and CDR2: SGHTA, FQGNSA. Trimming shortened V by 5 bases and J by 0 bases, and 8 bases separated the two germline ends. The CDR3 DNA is TGTGCCAGCAGCGCGTACGGCTCCTACAATGAGCAGTTCTTC. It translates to CASSAYGSYNEQFF.

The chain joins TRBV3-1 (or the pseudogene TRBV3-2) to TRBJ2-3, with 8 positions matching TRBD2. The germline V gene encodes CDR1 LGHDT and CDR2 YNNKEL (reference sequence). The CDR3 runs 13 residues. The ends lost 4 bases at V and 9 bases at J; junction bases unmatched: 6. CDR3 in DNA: TGTGCCAGCAGCCCACTAATAGCGGGGACGCAGTATTTT. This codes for CASSPLIAGTQYF.

In nucleotides, the CDR3 is TGTGCCAGCAGTTTACAGGGTTCCTATCAGCCCCAGCATTTT. It encodes CASSLQGSYQPQHF. J is TRBJ1-5 and V is TRBV2; tentative D call: TRBD1 (6 bases). V was cut by 5 bases and J by 5 bases, with 13 bases left in between. The length of the CDR3 is 14 residues. The V gene's germline CDR1 is SNHLY and CDR2 FYNNEI. Full variable domain (missing parts from reference TRBV2 and TRBJ1-5): EPEVTQTPSHQVTQMGQEVILRCVPISNHLYFYWYRQILGQKVEFLVSFYNNEISEKSEIFDDQFSVERPDGSNFTLKIRSTKLEDSAMYFCASSLQGSYQPQHFGDGTRLSIL.

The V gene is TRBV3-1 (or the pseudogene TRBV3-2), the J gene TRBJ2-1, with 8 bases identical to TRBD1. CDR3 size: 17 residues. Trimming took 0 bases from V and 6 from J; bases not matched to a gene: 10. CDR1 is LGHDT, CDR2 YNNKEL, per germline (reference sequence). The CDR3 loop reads CASSQEGRQGPGNEQFF. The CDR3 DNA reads TGTGCCAGCAGCCAAGAAGGCCGACAGGGGCCCGGCAATGAGCAGTTCTTC.

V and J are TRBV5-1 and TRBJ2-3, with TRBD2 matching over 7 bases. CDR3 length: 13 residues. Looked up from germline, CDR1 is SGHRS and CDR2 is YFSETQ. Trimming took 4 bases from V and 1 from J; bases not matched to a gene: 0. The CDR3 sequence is CASSTSGTDTQYF. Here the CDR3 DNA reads TGCGCCAGCAGCACTAGCGGCACAGATACGCAGTATTTT.

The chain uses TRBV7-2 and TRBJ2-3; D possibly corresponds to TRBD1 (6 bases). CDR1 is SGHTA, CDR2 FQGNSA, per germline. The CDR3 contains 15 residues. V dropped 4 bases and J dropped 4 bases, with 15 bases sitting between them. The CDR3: CASSSRTGNPDTQYF. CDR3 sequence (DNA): TGTGCCAGCAGCTCACGTACAGGGAACCCAGATACGCAGTATTTT.

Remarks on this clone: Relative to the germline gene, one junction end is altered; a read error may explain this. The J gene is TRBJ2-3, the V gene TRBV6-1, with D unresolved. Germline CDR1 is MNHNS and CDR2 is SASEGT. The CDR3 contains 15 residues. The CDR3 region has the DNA TGTGCCAGCATTGAAGCGAGCTTCCGCACAGATACGCAGTATTTT. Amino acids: CASIEASFRTDTQYF.

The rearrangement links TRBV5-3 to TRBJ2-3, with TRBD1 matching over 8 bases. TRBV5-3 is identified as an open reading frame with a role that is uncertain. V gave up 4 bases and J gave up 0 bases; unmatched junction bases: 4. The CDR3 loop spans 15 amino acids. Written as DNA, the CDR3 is TGTGCCAGAAGCCACGGACAGGGTAGCACAGATACGCAGTATTTT. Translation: CARSHGQGSTDTQYF.

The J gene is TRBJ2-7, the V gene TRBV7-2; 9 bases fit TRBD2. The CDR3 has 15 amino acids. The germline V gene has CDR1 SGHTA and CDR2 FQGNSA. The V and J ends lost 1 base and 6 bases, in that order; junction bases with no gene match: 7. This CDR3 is CASSLGGGGAREQYF. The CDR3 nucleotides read TGTGCCAGCAGCTTAGGAGGCGGGGGGGCCCGCGAGCAGTACTTC.